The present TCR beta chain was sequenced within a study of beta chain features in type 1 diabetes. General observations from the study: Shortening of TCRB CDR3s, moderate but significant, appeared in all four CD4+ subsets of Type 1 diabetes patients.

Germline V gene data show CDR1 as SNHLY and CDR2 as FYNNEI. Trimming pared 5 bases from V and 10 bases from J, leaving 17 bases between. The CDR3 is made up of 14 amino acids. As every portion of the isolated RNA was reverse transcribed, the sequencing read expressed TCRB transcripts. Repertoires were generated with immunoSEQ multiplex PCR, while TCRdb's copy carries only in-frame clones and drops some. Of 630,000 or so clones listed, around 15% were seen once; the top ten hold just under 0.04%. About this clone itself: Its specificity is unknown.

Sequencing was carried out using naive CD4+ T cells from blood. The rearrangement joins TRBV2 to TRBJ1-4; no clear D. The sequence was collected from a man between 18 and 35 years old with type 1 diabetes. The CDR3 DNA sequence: TGTGCCAGCAGTCCGGGCCCGATGCCCGGAAAACTGTTTTTT. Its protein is CASSPGPMPGKLFF.